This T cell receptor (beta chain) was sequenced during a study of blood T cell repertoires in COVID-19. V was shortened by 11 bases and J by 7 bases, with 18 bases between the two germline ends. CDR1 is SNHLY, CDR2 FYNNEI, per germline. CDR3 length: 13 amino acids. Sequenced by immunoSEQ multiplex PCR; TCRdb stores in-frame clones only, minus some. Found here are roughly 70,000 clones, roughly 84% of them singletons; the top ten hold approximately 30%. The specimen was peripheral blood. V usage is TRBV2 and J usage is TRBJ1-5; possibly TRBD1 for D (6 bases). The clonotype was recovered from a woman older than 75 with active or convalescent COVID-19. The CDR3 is CACCRGGFQPQHF. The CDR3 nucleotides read TGTGCCTGCTGCAGGGGTGGGTTCCAGCCCCAGCATTTT.